What follows are 15 T cell receptor beta chains derived from one specimen sequenced in a study of blood T cell repertoires in COVID-19. Libraries were prepared by immunoSEQ multiplex PCR; TCRdb keeps only in-frame clonotypes and omits some of them. The sample contains roughly 130,000 clones, 90% of which appear only once. The sequencing sample was made of peripheral blood. The receptors shown here come from a man aged 55 to 70 with COVID-19, enrolled during active disease.

The V and J genes are TRBV2 and TRBJ2-7; the match to TRBD2 covers 7 bases. The germline V gene encodes CDR1 SNHLY and CDR2 FYNNEI. The CDR3 length is 15 residues. Trimming took 4 bases from V and 2 from J; bases not matched to a gene: 8. The CDR3 bases are TGTGCCAGCAGTGTGGGGGGGAGGGTTCCCTACGAGCAGTACTTC. Amino acid sequence: CASSVGGRVPYEQYF.

The chain couples TRBV29-1 to TRBJ2-3; TRBD2 aligns across 7 bases. V trimming: 8 bases; J trimming: 6 bases; junction bases outside the gene matches: 17. This CDR3 comprises 15 residues. Per germline, CDR1 SQVTM and CDR2 ANQGSEA. Here the CDR3 reads CSPQGLADGVDTQYF. In nucleotides, the CDR3 is TGCAGCCCCCAGGGCCTAGCGGACGGAGTGGATACGCAGTATTTT.

The V and J genes are TRBV5-1 and TRBJ2-1; 8 nucleotides align to TRBD2. After removal of 0 bases from V and 2 bases from J, the junction contained 4 bases not matched to a gene. The CDR3 is made up of 16 amino acids. Germline V CDR1 and CDR2: SGHRS, YFSETQ. The CDR3 DNA reads TGCGCCAGCAGCTTGGGAGCGGGAGAGACCTACAATGAGCAGTTCTTC. Its translation: CASSLGAGETYNEQFF.

The rearrangement links TRBV7-9 to TRBJ1-2, with 8 bases aligning to TRBD1. CDR3 size: 13 residues. Germline CDR1 reads SEHNR; CDR2 reads FQNEAQ (reference sequence). With V trimmed by 3 bases and J by 8 bases, 5 bases remained unmatched. This CDR3 reads CASSFQGAGGYTF. The CDR3 nucleotides read TGTGCCAGCAGCTTCCAGGGGGCAGGGGGCTACACCTTC.

The count of this clone is one. The genes are TRBV28 and TRBJ1-4; D not certain. Germline V CDR1 and CDR2: MDHEN, SYDVKM. V was pared by 1 base and J by 1 base, with 7 bases between. The CDR3 has 15 amino acids. In DNA form, the CDR3 reads TGTGCCAGCAGTTTATCTCGAGGAACTAATGAAAAACTGTTTTTT. Protein sequence: CASSLSRGTNEKLFF.

The chain recombines TRBV7-3 with TRBJ2-1; TRBD1 might be the D (6 bases). The V gene lost 1 base and the J gene lost 9 bases, with 16 bases spanning the gap. Germline CDR1 is SGHTA and CDR2 is FQGTGA. This CDR3 contains 15 residues. The CDR3 protein is CASSLSVGGRGEQFF. The CDR3 DNA follows: TGTGCCAGCAGCTTAAGTGTAGGGGGTCGGGGTGAGCAGTTCTTC.

Written as DNA, the CDR3 is TGTGCCAGCAGTTGGGAGGATAGCTCCCTCCACTTT. Its translation: CASSWEDSSLHF. The chain recombines TRBV12-3 or TRBV12-4 with TRBJ1-6, with D unclear. The CDR3 loop spans 12 amino acids. V shed 4 bases and J shed 14 bases, with 12 bases lying between them.

The V gene is TRBV7-2, the J gene TRBJ1-1; no clear D gene. CDR3 length equals 15 residues. CDR1 and CDR2 from the germline V gene are SGHTA and FQGNSA. V was clipped by 0 bases and J by 3 bases, with 11 bases between them. The CDR3 loop is CASSLALGVDTEAFF. The CDR3 DNA reads as TGTGCCAGCAGCTTAGCCCTGGGCGTGGACACTGAAGCTTTCTTT.

This chain links TRBV27 with TRBJ1-2; D perhaps matches TRBD1 (5 bases). Trimming cost V 5 bases and J 5 bases, with 15 bases left between them. Looked up from germline, CDR1 is MNHEY and CDR2 is SMNVEV (reference sequence). The length of the CDR3 is 14 residues. This chain's CDR3 is CASSITGAGYGYTF. In nucleotides, the CDR3 is TGTGCCAGCAGTATCACAGGCGCGGGGTATGGCTACACCTTC.

The chain has TRBV19 and TRBJ1-5; the D is unclear. V was shortened by 2 bases and J by 10 bases, with 15 bases between the two germline ends. Germline CDR1 is LNHDA and CDR2 is SQIVND (reference sequence). The CDR3 covers 14 residues. The CDR3 region is CASSISREPGPQHF. In DNA, the CDR3 is TGTGCCAGTAGTATATCAAGGGAGCCCGGTCCCCAGCATTTT.

V gene TRBV12-5 combines with J gene TRBJ2-7, with D perhaps TRBD2 (6 bases). CDR1 and CDR2 (germline): LGHNT, FRNRAP. V was pared by 6 bases and J by 3 bases, with 15 bases between. This CDR3 contains 14 residues. CDR3 protein: CASGLGLRGYEQYF. The CDR3 DNA reads TGTGCTAGTGGACTGGGACTCCGAGGCTACGAGCAGTACTTC.

The chain is built from TRBV6-5 and TRBJ1-5; 10 bases line up with TRBD1. Germline trimming cut 6 bases from V and 6 bases from J; bases unmatched to any gene: 8. The germline CDR1 and CDR2 sequences are MNHEY and SVGAGI. The CDR3 runs 15 residues. The CDR3 spells CASRTTGGSAQPQHF. For the CDR3, the DNA is TGTGCCAGCAGGACGACAGGGGGCAGCGCTCAGCCCCAGCATTTT.

The chain joins TRBV5-1 to TRBJ2-3; D not certain. The CDR3 loop spans 13 amino acids. The V end was cut by 4 bases, the J end by 0 bases, with 6 bases between. Germline CDR1 reads SGHRS; CDR2 reads YFSETQ. The CDR3 sequence: CASSPPSTDTQYF. The CDR3 DNA follows: TGCGCCAGCAGCCCCCCTAGCACAGATACGCAGTATTTT.

The chain is built from TRBV5-4 and TRBJ1-6; 12 positions match TRBD1. V trimming: 4 bases; J trimming: 8 bases; junction bases outside the gene matches: 7. Germline assignment: CDR1 SGHNT and CDR2 YYREEE (reference sequence). The CDR3 is 16 residues long. The DNA for the CDR3 is TGTGCCAGCAGCCACCGGGACAGGGGGCCTGATTCACCCCTCCACTTT. Residues: CASSHRDRGPDSPLHF.

The V and J genes are TRBV5-5 and TRBJ2-1; TRBD2 matches 11 bases. Germline CDR1 SGHKS, CDR2 YYEKEE (reference sequence). The CDR3 runs 16 residues. V lost 3 bases, J lost 3 bases, and 5 bases stayed unmatched. The CDR3, as DNA: TGTGCCAGCAGCTCTTTAGCGGGAGGGTACTACAATGAGCAGTTCTTC. This translates into CASSSLAGGYYNEQFF. The full variable domain, in which reference TRBV5-5 and TRBJ2-1 provide the parts outside the CDR3, is DAGVTQSPTHLIKTRGQQVTLRCSPISGHKSVSWYQQVLGQGPQFIFQYYEKEERGRGNFPDRFSARQFPNYSSELNVNALLLGDSALYLCASSSLAGGYYNEQFFGPGTRLTVL.